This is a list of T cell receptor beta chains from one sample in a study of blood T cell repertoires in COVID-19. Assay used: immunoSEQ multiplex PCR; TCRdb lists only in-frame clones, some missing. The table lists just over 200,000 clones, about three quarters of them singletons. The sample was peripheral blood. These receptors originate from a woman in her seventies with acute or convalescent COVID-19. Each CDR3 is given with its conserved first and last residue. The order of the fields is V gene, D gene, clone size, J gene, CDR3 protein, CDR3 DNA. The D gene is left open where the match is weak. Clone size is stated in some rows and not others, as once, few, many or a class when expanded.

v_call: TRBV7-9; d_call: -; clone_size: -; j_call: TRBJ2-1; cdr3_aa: CASRPQRAGSYNEQFF; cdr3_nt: TGTGCCAGCAGACCCCAGCGAGCGGGCTCCTACAATGAGCAGTTCTTC
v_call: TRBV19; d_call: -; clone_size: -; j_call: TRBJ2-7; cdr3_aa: CASRNSGGGASYEQYF; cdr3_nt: TGTGCCAGTAGAAACTCCGGAGGGGGCGCTTCGTACGAGCAGTACTTC
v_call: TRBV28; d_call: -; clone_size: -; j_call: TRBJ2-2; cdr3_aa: CASSLFDYQGELFF; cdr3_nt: TGTGCCAGCAGTTTATTCGACTATCAGGGGGAGCTGTTTTTT
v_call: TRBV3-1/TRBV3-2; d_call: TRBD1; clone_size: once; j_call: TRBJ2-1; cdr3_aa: CASSPRTGMGNEQFF; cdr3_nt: TGTGCCAGCAGCCCGCGGACAGGGATGGGCAATGAGCAGTTCTTC
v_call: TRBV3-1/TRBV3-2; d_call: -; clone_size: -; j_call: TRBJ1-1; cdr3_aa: CASSLSGTEAFF; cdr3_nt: TGTGCCAGCAGCCTCAGCGGCACTGAAGCTTTCTTT
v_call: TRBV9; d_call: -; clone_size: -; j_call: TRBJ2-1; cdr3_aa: CASSPQDTLNEQFF; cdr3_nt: TGTGCCAGCAGCCCTCAGGACACTCTCAATGAGCAGTTCTTC
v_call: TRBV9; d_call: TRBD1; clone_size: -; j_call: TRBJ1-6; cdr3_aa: CASSVGEFSGGGSPLHF; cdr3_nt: TGTGCCAGCAGCGTAGGGGAATTCTCAGGGGGAGGCTCACCCCTCCACTTT
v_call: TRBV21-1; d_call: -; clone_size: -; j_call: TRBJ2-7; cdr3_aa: CASSRPGQGAYEQYF; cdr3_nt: TGTGCCAGCAGCCGACCCGGACAGGGGGCCTACGAGCAGTACTTC
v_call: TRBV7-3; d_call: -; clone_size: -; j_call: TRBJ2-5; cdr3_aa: CASSVQGGETQYF; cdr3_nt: TGTGCCAGCAGCGTTCAGGGAGGAGAGACCCAGTACTTC
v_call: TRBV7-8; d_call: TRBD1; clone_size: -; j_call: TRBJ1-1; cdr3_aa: CASSLGQANTEAFF; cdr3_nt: TGTGCCAGCAGCCTCGGACAGGCGAACACTGAAGCTTTCTTT
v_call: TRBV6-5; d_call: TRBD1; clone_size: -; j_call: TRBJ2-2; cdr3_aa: CASTPGTGRGELFF; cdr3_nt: TGTGCCAGCACCCCCGGGACAGGGAGGGGGGAGCTGTTTTTT
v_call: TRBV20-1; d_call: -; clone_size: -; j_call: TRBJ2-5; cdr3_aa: CSAPQETQYF; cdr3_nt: TGCAGTGCCCCTCAAGAGACCCAGTACTTC
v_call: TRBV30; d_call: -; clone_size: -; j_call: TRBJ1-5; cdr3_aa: CAWSRQSNQPQHF; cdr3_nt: TGTGCCTGGAGTAGACAGAGCAATCAGCCCCAGCATTTT
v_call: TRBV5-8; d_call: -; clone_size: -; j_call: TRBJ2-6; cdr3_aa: CASSWSVVSGANVLTF; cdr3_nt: TGTGCCAGCAGCTGGTCAGTTGTCTCTGGGGCCAACGTCCTGACTTTC
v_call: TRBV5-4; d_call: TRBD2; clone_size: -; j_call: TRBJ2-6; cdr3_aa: CASSPPIGGSGANVLTF; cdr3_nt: TGTGCCAGCAGCCCTCCCATCGGGGGGTCGGGGGCCAACGTCCTGACTTTC
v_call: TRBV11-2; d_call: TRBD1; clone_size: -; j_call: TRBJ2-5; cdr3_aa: CASSLDGTGEETQYF; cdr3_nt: TGTGCCAGCAGCTTAGATGGGACAGGGGAAGAGACCCAGTACTTC
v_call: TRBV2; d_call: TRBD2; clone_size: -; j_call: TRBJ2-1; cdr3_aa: CASNGAGTRGEQFF; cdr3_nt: TGTGCCAGCAACGGTGCCGGGACTAGGGGTGAGCAGTTCTTC
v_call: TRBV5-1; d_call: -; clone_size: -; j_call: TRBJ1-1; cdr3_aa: CASSDRRNTEAFF; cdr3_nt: TGCGCCAGCAGCGACAGGAGGAACACTGAAGCTTTCTTT
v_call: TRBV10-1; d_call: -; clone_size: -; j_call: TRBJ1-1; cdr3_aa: CAASSEGKWRRAEAMNTEAFF; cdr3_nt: TGCGCCGCCAGCAGTGAGGGAAAGTGGAGAAGAGCGGAGGCCATGAACACTGAAGCTTTCTTT
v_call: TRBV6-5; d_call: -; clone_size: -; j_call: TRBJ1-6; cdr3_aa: CASRTGDNSPLHF; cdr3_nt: TGTGCCAGTAGGACGGGGGATAATTCACCCCTCCACTTT
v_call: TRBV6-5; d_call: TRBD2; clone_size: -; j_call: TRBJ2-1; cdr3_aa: CASSLWTSGMNEQFF; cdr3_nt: TGTGCCAGCAGCCTTTGGACTAGCGGGATGAATGAGCAGTTCTTC
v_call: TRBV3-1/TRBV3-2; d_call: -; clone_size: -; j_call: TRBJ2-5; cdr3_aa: CASTFTSMGWETQYF; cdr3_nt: TGTGCCAGCACCTTCACTAGCATGGGGTGGGAGACCCAGTACTTC
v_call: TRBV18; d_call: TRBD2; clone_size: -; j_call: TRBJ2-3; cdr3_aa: CASSVAGTSLTDTQYF; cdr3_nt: TGTGCCAGCTCGGTGGCCGGGACTAGCTTAACAGATACGCAGTATTTT
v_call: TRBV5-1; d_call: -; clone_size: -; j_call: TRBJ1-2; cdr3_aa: CASSLGGTGNYGYTF; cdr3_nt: TGCGCCAGCAGCTTGGGGGGTACAGGGAACTATGGCTACACCTTC
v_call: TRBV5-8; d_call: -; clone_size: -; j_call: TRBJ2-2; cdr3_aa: CASTRTRAGELFF; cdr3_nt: TGTGCCAGCACCCGAACTCGCGCCGGGGAGCTGTTTTTT
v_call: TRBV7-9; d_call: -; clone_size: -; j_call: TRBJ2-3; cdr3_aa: CASTFGNQVADTQYF; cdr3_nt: TGTGCCAGCACCTTCGGTAACCAGGTTGCAGATACGCAGTATTTT
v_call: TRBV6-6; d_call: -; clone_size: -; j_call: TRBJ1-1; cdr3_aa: CASSYSIAGMNTEAFF; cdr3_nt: TGTGCCAGCAGTTACTCGATAGCAGGGATGAACACTGAAGCTTTCTTT
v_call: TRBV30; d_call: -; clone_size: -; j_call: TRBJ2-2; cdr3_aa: CAWSVSVRQSNTGELFF; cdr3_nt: TGTGCCTGGAGTGTATCAGTCAGACAATCGAACACCGGGGAGCTGTTTTTT
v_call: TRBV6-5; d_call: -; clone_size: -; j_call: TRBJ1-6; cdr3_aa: CASSGQLGFLHF; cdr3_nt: TGTGCCAGCAGCGGACAGTTGGGGTTCCTCCACTTT
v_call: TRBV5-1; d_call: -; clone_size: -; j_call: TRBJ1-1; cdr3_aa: CASSPRGGSGTEAFF; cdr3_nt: TGCGCCAGCAGCCCGAGGGGGGGCAGTGGCACTGAAGCTTTCTTT
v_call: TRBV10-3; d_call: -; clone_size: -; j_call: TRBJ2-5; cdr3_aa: CAISTSSGQETQYF; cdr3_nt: TGTGCCATCAGTACTTCAAGCGGCCAAGAGACCCAGTACTTC